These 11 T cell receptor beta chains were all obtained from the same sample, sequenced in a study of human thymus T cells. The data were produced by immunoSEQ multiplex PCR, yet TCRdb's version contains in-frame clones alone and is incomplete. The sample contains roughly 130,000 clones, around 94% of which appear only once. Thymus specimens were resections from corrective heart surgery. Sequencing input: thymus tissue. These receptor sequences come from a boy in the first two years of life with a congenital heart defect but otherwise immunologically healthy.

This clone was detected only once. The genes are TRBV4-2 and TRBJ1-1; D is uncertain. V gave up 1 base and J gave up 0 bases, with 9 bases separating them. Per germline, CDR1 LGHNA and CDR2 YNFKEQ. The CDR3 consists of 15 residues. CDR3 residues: CASSQVRTVNTEAFF. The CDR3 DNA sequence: TGTGCCAGCAGCCAAGTTAGGACTGTGAACACTGAAGCTTTCTTT.

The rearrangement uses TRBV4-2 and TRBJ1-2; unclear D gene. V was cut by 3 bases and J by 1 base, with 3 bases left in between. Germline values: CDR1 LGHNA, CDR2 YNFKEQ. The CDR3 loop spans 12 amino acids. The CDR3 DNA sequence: TGTGCCAGCAGCCAGGGTAACTATGGCTACACCTTC. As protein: CASSQGNYGYTF.

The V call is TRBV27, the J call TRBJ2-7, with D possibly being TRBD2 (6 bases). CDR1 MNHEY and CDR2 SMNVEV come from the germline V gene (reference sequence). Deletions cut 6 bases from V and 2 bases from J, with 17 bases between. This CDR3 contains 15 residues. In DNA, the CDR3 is TGTGCCAGCAGCTATAAGCGGGTCCTTCCCTACGAGCAGTACTTC. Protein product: CASSYKRVLPYEQYF.

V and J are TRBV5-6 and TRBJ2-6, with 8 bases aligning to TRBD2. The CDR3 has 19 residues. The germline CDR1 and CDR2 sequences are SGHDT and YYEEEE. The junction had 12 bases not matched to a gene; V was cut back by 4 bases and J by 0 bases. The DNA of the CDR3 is TGTGCCAGCAGCCCGGGAGGGCGGGGGGCCCGCTCTGGGGCCAACGTCCTGACTTTC. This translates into CASSPGGRGARSGANVLTF. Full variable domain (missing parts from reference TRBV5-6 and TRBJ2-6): DAGVTQSPTHLIKTRGQQVTLRCSPKSGHDTVSWYQQALGQGPQFIFQYYEEEERQRGNFPDRFSGHQFPNYSSELNVNALLLGDSALYLCASSPGGRGARSGANVLTFGAGSRLTVL.

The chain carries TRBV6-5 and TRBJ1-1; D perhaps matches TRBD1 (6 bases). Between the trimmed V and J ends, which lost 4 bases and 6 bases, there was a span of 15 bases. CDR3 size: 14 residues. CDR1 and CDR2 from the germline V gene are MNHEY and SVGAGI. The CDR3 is CASSSRTEPPEAFF. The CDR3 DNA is TGTGCCAGCAGTTCCCGGACAGAGCCCCCTGAAGCTTTCTTT.

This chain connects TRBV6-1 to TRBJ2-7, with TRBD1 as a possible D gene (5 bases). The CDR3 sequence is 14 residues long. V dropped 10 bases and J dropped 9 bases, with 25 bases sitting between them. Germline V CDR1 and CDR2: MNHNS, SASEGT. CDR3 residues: CATAMVMLRRGQYF. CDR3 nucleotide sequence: TGTGCCACCGCAATGGTGATGCTACGAAGGGGGCAGTACTTC.

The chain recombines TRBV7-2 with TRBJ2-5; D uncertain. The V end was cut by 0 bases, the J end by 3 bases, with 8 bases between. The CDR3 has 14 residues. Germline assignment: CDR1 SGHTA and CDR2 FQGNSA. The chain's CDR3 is CASSLALTEETQYF. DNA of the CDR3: TGTGCCAGCAGCTTAGCATTAACGGAAGAGACCCAGTACTTC.

The CDR3: CSVEARGGRVRSEQYF. The CDR3, as DNA: TGCAGCGTTGAAGCCCGCGGGGGCAGGGTTCGGTCCGAGCAGTACTTC. This chain connects TRBV29-1 to TRBJ2-7; D is possibly TRBD2 (7 bases). With 1 base removed from V and 6 bases from J, the gap between germline ends came to 22 bases. Looked up from germline, CDR1 is SQVTM and CDR2 is ANQGSEA. The CDR3 sequence is 16 residues long.

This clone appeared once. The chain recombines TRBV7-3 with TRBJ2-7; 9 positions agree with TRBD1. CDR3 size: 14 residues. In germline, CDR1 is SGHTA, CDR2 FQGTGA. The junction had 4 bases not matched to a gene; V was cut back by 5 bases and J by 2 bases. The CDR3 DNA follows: TGTGCCAGCAGCCCAGGACAGGGGCCCTACGAGCAGTACTTC. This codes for CASSPGQGPYEQYF.

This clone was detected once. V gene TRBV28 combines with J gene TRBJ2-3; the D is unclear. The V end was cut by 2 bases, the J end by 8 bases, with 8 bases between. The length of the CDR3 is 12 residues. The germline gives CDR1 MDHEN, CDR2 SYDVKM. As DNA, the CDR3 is TGTGCCAGCAGTTTAAGAGTAGCTACGCAGTATTTT. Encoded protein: CASSLRVATQYF.

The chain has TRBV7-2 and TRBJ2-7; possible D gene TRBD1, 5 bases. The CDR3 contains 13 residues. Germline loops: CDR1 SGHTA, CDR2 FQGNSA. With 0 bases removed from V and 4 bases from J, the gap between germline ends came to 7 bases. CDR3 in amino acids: CASSLARTYEQYF. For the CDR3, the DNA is TGTGCCAGCAGCTTAGCGAGGACATACGAGCAGTACTTC.